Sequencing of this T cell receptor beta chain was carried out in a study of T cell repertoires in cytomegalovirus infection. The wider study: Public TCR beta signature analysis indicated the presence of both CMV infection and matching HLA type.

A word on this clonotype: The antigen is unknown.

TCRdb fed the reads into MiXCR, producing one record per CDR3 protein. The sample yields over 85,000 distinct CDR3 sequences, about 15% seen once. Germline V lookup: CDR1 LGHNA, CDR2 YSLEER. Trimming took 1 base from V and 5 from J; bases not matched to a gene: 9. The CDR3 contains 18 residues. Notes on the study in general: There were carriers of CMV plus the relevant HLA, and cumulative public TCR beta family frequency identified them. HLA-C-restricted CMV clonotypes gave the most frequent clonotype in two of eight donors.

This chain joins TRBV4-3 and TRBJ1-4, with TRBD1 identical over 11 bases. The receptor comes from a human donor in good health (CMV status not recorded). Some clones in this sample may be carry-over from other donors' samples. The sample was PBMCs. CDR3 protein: CASSQGPPGQGANEKLFF. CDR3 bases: TGCGCCAGCAGCCAAGGGCCGCCCGGACAGGGGGCGAATGAAAAACTGTTTTTT.